A single sample gave rise to the 8 T cell receptor beta chains below, sequenced in a study of identical twins. TCRdb independently ran MiXCR on the 5' RACE reads; one entry per CDR3 protein. The repertoire consists of 1.5 million or so distinct CDR3 sequences, with roughly a third occurring once and the leading ten covering about 0.27%. Sequencing was done on a sample of cord blood. The receptors derive from a newborn girl in good health.

This clonotype was detected many times. An end of the junction differs from the germline gene, which may be a read error. This chain joins TRBV5-1 and TRBJ2-5, with no clear D. This CDR3 is built from 12 residues. Germline CDR1 and CDR2: SGHRS and YFSETQ. CDR3 loop: CASSSPGETQYF. The CDR3, as DNA: TGTGCCAGCAGTTCCCCTGGGGAGACCCAGTACTTC.

This chain uses TRBV27 with TRBJ2-1, with 16 bases lining up with TRBD2. There are 16 residues in the CDR3. Germline-derived CDR1 and CDR2 are MNHEY and SMNVEV (reference sequence). V lost 5 bases to trimming and J lost 7 bases; unmatched junction nucleotides: 5. The CDR3 region is CASSPGLAGGSNEQFF. The CDR3 region has the DNA TGTGCCAGCAGTCCGGGACTAGCGGGAGGGAGTAATGAGCAGTTCTTC.

The chain has TRBV3-1 and TRBJ2-1; D is unclear. The germline gives CDR1 LGHDT, CDR2 YNNKEL (reference sequence). This CDR3 has 17 residues. Trimming shortened V by 1 base and J by 0 bases, and 13 bases separated the two germline ends. CDR3 sequence: CASSQGFRTFSYNEQFF. CDR3 bases: TGTGCCAGCAGCCAAGGGTTTCGGACCTTCTCCTACAATGAGCAGTTCTTC.

The J gene is TRBJ2-3, the V gene TRBV10-3; D is perhaps TRBD1 (6 bases). With the DNA end fitting TRBJ1-5 better, the J assignment may be wrong. Per germline, CDR1 ENHRY and CDR2 SYGVKD. The length of the CDR3 is 13 residues. Here the CDR3 DNA reads TGTGCCATCACCCGGGGGTGGACAGATACGCAGCATTTT. Its translation is CAITRGWTDTQHF.

The sample holds a few counts of this clonotype. V gene TRBV7-9 combines with J gene TRBJ2-3; 13 bases match TRBD2. Germline V lookup: CDR1 SEHNR, CDR2 FQNEAQ (reference sequence). The CDR3 totals 17 residues. J was trimmed by 3 bases and V by 0 bases; bases with no gene match: 3. Written as DNA, the CDR3 is TGTGCCAGCAGCTTAGCTGGGACTAGCGGGAAGACAGATACGCAGTATTTT. This sequence encodes CASSLAGTSGKTDTQYF.

For this clonotype: At one end, the junction sequence differs from germline, possibly due to a read error. V gene TRBV7-2 combines with J gene TRBJ2-3; D is possibly TRBD2 (6 bases). Per the germline V gene, CDR1 is SGHTA and CDR2 is FQGNSA. CDR3 length equals 15 residues. CDR3 nucleotides: TGTGCCAGCAGCTTGAAGCGTACTAGCACAGATGCGCAGTATTTT. It translates to CASSLKRTSTDAQYF.

This clonotype was observed a handful of times. The V gene is TRBV7-9, the J gene TRBJ1-6; 9 bases match TRBD1. This CDR3 spans 15 amino acids. V lost 5 bases to trimming and J lost 11 bases; unmatched junction nucleotides: 10. Germline V CDR1 and CDR2: SEHNR, FQNEAQ (reference sequence). The CDR3 is CASSPPGTGKTPLHF. The CDR3, as DNA: TGTGCCAGCAGCCCACCCGGGACAGGGAAGACACCCCTCCACTTT.

This clonotype was detected a few times. The chain combines TRBV15 with TRBJ1-4; TRBD1 matches 9 bases. The germline V gene has CDR1 LNHNV and CDR2 YYDKDF (reference sequence). The CDR3 runs 17 residues. V was clipped by 5 bases and J by 1 base; unmatched bases: 8. CDR3 sequence: CATSAGDRVLTNEKLFF. In nucleotides, the CDR3 is TGTGCCACCAGCGCAGGGGACAGGGTGTTAACTAATGAAAAACTGTTTTTT.